A selection of T cell receptor beta chains follows, all from one sample in a study of Graves' ophthalmopathy and Graves' hyperthyroidism. One entry per CDR3 protein, called by TCRdb with MiXCR from the multiplex PCR reads. This table has approximately 210,000 distinct CDR3 sequences, 25% to 30% appearing once. Sequenced input: peripheral blood. The receptors derive from a man in his fifties with Graves' ophthalmopathy. Both conserved end residues are part of each CDR3. Each record gives: clone size, V gene, J gene, D gene, CDR3 protein, CDR3 DNA. D genes are given only for firm matches. Clone size appears in some rows only: once, few, many, or a class for an expanded clone.

>many|TRBV13|TRBJ2-7|-
CASSSRQERHYEQYF
TGTGCCAGCAGCTCCCGACAGGAGCGCCACTACGAGCAGTACTTC
>-|TRBV12-5|TRBJ1-3|-
CASGLFGNTIYF
TGTGCTAGTGGTTTGTTCGGAAACACCATATATTTT
>-|TRBV12-3/TRBV12-4|TRBJ1-2|-
CASSLGQGWYGYTF
TGTGCCAGCAGTTTAGGGCAGGGATGGTATGGCTACACCTTC
>many|TRBV11-2|TRBJ2-5|-
CASSFGPTGQSWYQETQYF
TGTGCCAGCAGCTTTGGACCGACAGGTCAATCTTGGTACCAAGAGACCCAGTACTTC
>many|TRBV10-3|TRBJ2-5|-
CAISLQSGETQYF
TGTGCCATCTCTCTACAATCGGGGGAGACCCAGTACTTC
>many|TRBV15|TRBJ2-5|TRBD2
CATSRDGTTKETQYF
TGTGCCACCAGCAGAGATGGGACTACAAAAGAGACCCAGTACTTC
>many|TRBV6-2/TRBV6-3|TRBJ2-7|-
CASSYPGQIYEQYF
TGTGCCAGCAGTTACCCGGGACAAATATACGAGCAGTACTTC
>-|TRBV6-2/TRBV6-3|TRBJ2-5|TRBD2
CASSWGLGKGQYF
TGTGCCAGCTCCTGGGGACTAGGAAAGGGCCAGTACTTC
>many|TRBV11-2|TRBJ2-5|TRBD2
CASSIGLAGGRQETQYF
TGTGCCAGCAGCATTGGACTAGCGGGAGGAAGACAAGAGACCCAGTACTTC
>many|TRBV6-4|TRBJ2-3|-
CASSRIYQVGTDTQYF
TGTGCCAGCAGTAGGATTTACCAGGTCGGCACAGATACGCAGTATTTT
>many|TRBV7-9|TRBJ1-6|TRBD1
CASSPGTGTPLHF
TGTGCCAGCAGCCCCGGGACAGGGACCCCCCTCCACTTT
>many|TRBV30|TRBJ1-5|-
CAWSGLTSDQPQHF
TGTGCCTGGAGTGGGTTGACTAGCGATCAGCCCCAGCATTTT
>many|TRBV19|TRBJ2-2|-
CASSIESANTGELFF
TGTGCCAGTAGTATTGAGTCCGCGAACACCGGGGAGCTGTTTTTT
>once|TRBV27|TRBJ2-7|TRBD2
CASRGTSGMEQYF
TGTGCCAGCAGAGGGACTAGCGGGATGGAGCAGTACTTC
>few|TRBV20-1|TRBJ2-7|TRBD2
CSATSGSGRYEQYF
TGCAGTGCCACTAGCGGGAGCGGGAGGTACGAGCAGTACTTC